This T cell receptor (beta chain) was found in a study of human T cells and chemical hapten exposure. Study-level results: While controls formed fewer of them, expanded TCRs formed significantly more large CDR3 similarity clusters. Having alopecia, the donors may differ immunologically from healthy people.

TCRdb processed the RACE reads anew with MiXCR; each CDR3 protein has one entry. The sample shows 70,000 to 80,000 distinct CDR3 sequences, around a third of them seen only once. The time point was: patch test 1, 2 weeks after DPC sensitization. Treatment reported: therapeutic diphenylcyclopropenone sensitization with weekly scalp DPC. Donation of samples came from alopecia patients who were 18 to 70 years old and suitable for DPC. For this clonotype: Its matching antigen is unknown.

From germline, CDR1 is SGHVS and CDR2 FQNEAQ. The CDR3 extends over 15 amino acids. V was cut by 6 bases and J by 3 bases, with 18 bases left in between. The sequences come from whole blood, collected in connection with sensitization to the hapten diphenylcyclopropenone (DPC). The chain joins TRBV7-8 to TRBJ2-7, with TRBD2 as a possible D gene (6 bases). This receptor was taken from a man aged 40-50 years with alopecia areata. Some clones in this sample may be carry-over from other donors' samples. The CDR3 DNA reads as TGTGCCAGCAGTCTCCCCGTCGGGGGTCTCTACGAGCAGTACTTC. Translated, it gives CASSLPVGGLYEQYF.